Below, 29 T cell receptor beta chains from the same sample are listed, as sequenced in a study of blood T cell repertoires in COVID-19. The assay was immunoSEQ multiplex PCR, and TCRdb's table has in-frame clones only and misses some. The data hold fewer than 150,000 clones, with about four fifths observed a single time. The sample consisted of peripheral blood. The receptor set was obtained from a man between 65 and 85 years old with acute or convalescent COVID-19.

This chain links TRBV6-2 or TRBV6-3 with TRBJ1-1; D gene unclear. V was pared by 2 bases and J by 11 bases, with 12 bases between. The germline gives CDR1 MNHEY, CDR2 SVGEGT. This CDR3 is 12 amino acids long. The CDR3 nucleotides read TGTGCCAGCAGTTACCCGGGGTCGGCGGCTTTCTTT. Translating gives CASSYPGSAAFF.

This clone was recorded a few times. The chain uses TRBV5-1 and TRBJ2-2, with 9 bases that match TRBD1. V was pared by 3 bases and J by 6 bases, with 6 bases of the junction left unmatched. The length of the CDR3 is 15 residues. The germline gives CDR1 SGHRS, CDR2 YFSETQ. The CDR3, as DNA: TGCGCCAGCAGCTCTACCGGGACAGGGTCCGGGGAGCTGTTTTTT. This encodes CASSSTGTGSGELFF.

This CDR3 reads CSASPGGFAGNTIYF. CDR3 in DNA: TGCAGTGCTAGTCCCGGTGGTTTTGCTGGAAACACCATATATTTT. The rearrangement joins TRBV20-1 to TRBJ1-3; D gene uncertain. Germline assignment: CDR1 DFQATT and CDR2 SNEGSKA (reference sequence). The ends were cut back, 3 bases at V and 2 bases at J, with 14 bases in the middle. This CDR3 has 15 amino acids.

This CDR3 is CASSMGQTIQETQYF. In nucleotides, the CDR3 is TGTGCCAGCAGCATGGGGCAGACGATCCAAGAGACCCAGTACTTC. The rearrangement links TRBV21-1 to TRBJ2-5; TRBD1 reflects the table's D call only, with no check against the DNA. TRBV21-1 is described as a pseudogene. The CDR3 consists of 15 residues.

This sequence joins TRBV11-3 and TRBJ1-6; D is undetermined. Looked up from germline, CDR1 is SGHNT and CDR2 is YENEEA. The ends were cut back, 2 bases at V and 10 bases at J, with 9 bases in the middle. The CDR3 runs 13 residues. The DNA for the CDR3 is TGTGCCAGCAGCTTAAACGTGGAGTCACCCCTCCACTTT. It is translated as CASSLNVESPLHF.

The chain employs TRBV5-1 and TRBJ2-7; possible D gene TRBD2, 5 bases. The V end was cut by 4 bases, the J end by 5 bases, with 10 bases between. The CDR3 spans 12 residues. From germline, CDR1 is SGHRS and CDR2 YFSETQ. Here the CDR3 reads CASSRGLNEQYF. For the CDR3, the DNA is TGCGCCAGCAGCCGCGGACTGAACGAGCAGTACTTC.

V and J are TRBV5-4 and TRBJ2-3, with TRBD2 as a possible D gene (5 bases). The CDR3 is 16 residues long. Germline lookup yields CDR1 SGHNT and CDR2 YYREEE (reference sequence). V was shortened by 4 bases and J by 0 bases, with 15 bases between the two germline ends. The CDR3 spells CASSPAVKRSTDTQYF. CDR3 bases: TGTGCCAGCAGCCCGGCGGTTAAGCGGAGCACAGATACGCAGTATTTT.

The CDR3 region is CASSTRRGSSGNTIYF. The CDR3 DNA is TGTGCCAGCAGCACTCGAAGGGGGAGCTCTGGAAACACCATATATTTT. This sequence joins TRBV14 and TRBJ1-3; D might be TRBD1 (6 bases). CDR1 and CDR2 from the germline V gene are SGHDN and FVKESK. This CDR3 spans 16 amino acids. Deletions cut 5 bases from V and 0 bases from J, with 14 bases between.

The chain has TRBV5-1 and TRBJ2-3; TRBD2 matches at 7 bases. The germline gives CDR1 SGHRS, CDR2 YFSETQ. This CDR3 comprises 16 residues. Trimming removed 4 bases from V and 5 bases from J; junction bases left unmatched: 13. DNA for the CDR3: TGCGCCAGCAGCCTGGGAGGGGCGGGAGCACAAGATACGCAGTATTTT. Protein: CASSLGGAGAQDTQYF. The variable domain in full, completed from reference TRBV5-1 and TRBJ2-3, reads KAGVTQTPRYLIKTRGQQVTLSCSPISGHRSVSWYQQTPGQGLQFLFEYFSETQRNKGNFPGRFSGRQFSNSRSEMNVSTLELGDSALYLCASSLGGAGAQDTQYFGPGTRLTVL.

The chain has TRBV15 and TRBJ1-1; 8 positions agree with TRBD1. Looked up from germline, CDR1 is LNHNV and CDR2 is YYDKDF (reference sequence). This CDR3 comprises 17 residues. V shed 4 bases, J shed 0 bases, and the junction held 10 bases outside the gene matches. CDR3 nucleotides: TGTGCCACCAGCACCAATACTCAGGGGGCTGTGAACACTGAAGCTTTCTTT. Encoded protein: CATSTNTQGAVNTEAFF.

The chain is built from TRBV9 and TRBJ2-3; 10 bases are shared with TRBD2. The length of the CDR3 is 17 residues. J was trimmed by 4 bases and V by 0 bases; bases with no gene match: 8. Germline CDR1 and CDR2: SGDLS and YYNGEE. The CDR3 loop is CASSVGASGGGSDTQYF. CDR3 nucleotide sequence: TGTGCCAGCAGCGTAGGAGCTAGCGGGGGCGGCTCAGATACGCAGTATTTT.

This chain connects TRBV7-6 to TRBJ2-6; the match to TRBD1 covers 8 bases. Unmatched junction bases numbered 8, after V lost 4 bases and J lost 3 bases. The CDR3 totals 17 residues. Germline assignment: CDR1 SGHVS and CDR2 FNYEAQ. CDR3 bases: TGTGCCAGCAGCTCAACAGGGGGTTTAGGTGGGGCCAACGTCCTGACTTTC. Protein: CASSSTGGLGGANVLTF.

This clone has just one count. This chain links TRBV2 with TRBJ1-2, with 7 bases lining up with TRBD1. The trim removed 6 bases at V and 4 bases at J, leaving 11 bases unmatched. CDR1 SNHLY and CDR2 FYNNEI come from the germline V gene. The CDR3 runs to 15 residues. CDR3 DNA: TGTGCCAGCAGCCTCAAACCGGGACAGCCCTATGGCTACACCTTC. Its protein product is CASSLKPGQPYGYTF.

The chain's CDR3 is CASSRGSYNSPLHF. In nucleotides, the CDR3 is TGTGCCAGCAGCCGGGGATCCTATAATTCACCCCTCCACTTT. This rearrangement joins TRBV11-3 to TRBJ1-6; D is uncertain. Germline values: CDR1 SGHNT, CDR2 YENEEA. With 5 bases removed from V and 1 base from J, the gap between germline ends came to 6 bases. The CDR3 has 14 residues.

The V gene is TRBV5-4, the J gene TRBJ1-6; D is uncertain. V lost 0 bases and J lost 10, with 14 bases in between. The CDR3 consists of 15 residues. Looked up from germline, CDR1 is SGHNT and CDR2 is YYREEE (reference sequence). CDR3 amino acids: CASSLGARWESPLHF. CDR3 DNA sequence: TGTGCCAGCAGCTTGGGAGCCCGGTGGGAGTCACCCCTCCACTTT.

In this sample, this clone turned up a few times. This sequence joins TRBV14 and TRBJ2-3; 10 nucleotides line up with TRBD1. V lost 1 base, J lost 2 bases, and 3 bases stayed unmatched. This CDR3 spans 16 amino acids. Looked up from germline, CDR1 is SGHDN and CDR2 is FVKESK. CDR3 sequence: CASSQGDRGLTDTQYF. Here the CDR3 DNA reads TGTGCCAGCAGCCAAGGTGACAGGGGGCTCACAGATACGCAGTATTTT.

The V and J genes are TRBV7-2 and TRBJ1-5; D gene unclear. Between the trimmed V and J ends, which lost 5 bases and 1 base, there was a span of 3 bases. The CDR3 runs 12 residues. CDR1 and CDR2 from the germline V gene are SGHTA and FQGNSA. The CDR3 bases are TGTGCCAGCAGCCCGAGCAATCAGCCCCAGCATTTT. Its translation: CASSPSNQPQHF.

The chain employs TRBV6-2 or TRBV6-3 and TRBJ1-6; 10 bases are a match to TRBD1. Germline lookup yields CDR1 MNHEY and CDR2 SVGEGT. The CDR3 totals 13 residues. V lost 5 bases, J lost 11 bases, and 3 bases stayed unmatched. The CDR3 DNA follows: TGTGCCAGCAGTGACAGGGGGCAAGCACCCCTCCACTTT. Translated, it gives CASSDRGQAPLHF.

The chain joins TRBV30 to TRBJ1-2; 7 bases match TRBD1. The V gene's germline CDR1 is GTSNPN and CDR2 SVGIG (reference sequence). This CDR3 has 15 residues. With V trimmed by 3 bases and J by 8 bases, 15 bases remained unmatched. The DNA for the CDR3 is TGTGCCTGGAGACGACAGGGCTACAATTTACTAGGCTACACCTTC. Encoded protein: CAWRRQGYNLLGYTF.

The gene calls are TRBV6-6 and TRBJ2-7, with 11 bases aligning to TRBD1. The ends lost 1 base at V and 1 base at J; junction bases unmatched: 3. There are 16 residues in the CDR3. Germline values: CDR1 MNHNY, CDR2 SVGAGI (reference sequence). CDR3 nucleotides: TGTGCCAGCAGTTACTACCGGGACAGGGGGTCCTACGAGCAGTACTTC. This encodes CASSYYRDRGSYEQYF.

This sequence joins TRBV9 and TRBJ1-6; possible D gene TRBD1, 6 bases. V was shortened by 1 base and J by 6 bases, with 11 bases between the two germline ends. Per the germline V gene, CDR1 is SGDLS and CDR2 is YYNGEE. This CDR3 region has 15 residues. The CDR3 region is CASSVTGFRNSPLHF. The CDR3, as DNA: TGTGCCAGCAGCGTAACAGGGTTCCGTAATTCACCCCTCCACTTT.

The chain employs TRBV27 and TRBJ2-5; no clear D. V shed 5 bases and J shed 1 base, with 14 bases lying between them. CDR1 and CDR2 from the germline V gene are MNHEY and SMNVEV (reference sequence). The CDR3 runs 15 residues. CDR3 DNA: TGTGCCAGCAGTACGACGGCGGTCCGCCAAGAGACCCAGTACTTC. As protein: CASSTTAVRQETQYF.

Only a few counts were recorded for this clone. The chain combines TRBV4-3 with TRBJ1-4; D unclear. Trimming took off 1 base at V and 4 bases at J, with 10 bases between the two ends. CDR3 size: 15 residues. Germline V gene sequence: CDR1 LGHNA, CDR2 YSLEER. The CDR3 region has the DNA TGCGCCAGCAGCCAAGGCGGCCGAGATAATGAAAAACTGTTTTTT. Translation: CASSQGGRDNEKLFF.

This chain uses TRBV4-1 with TRBJ1-6; no definite D call. The CDR3 totals 16 residues. V shed 2 bases and J shed 4 bases, with 12 bases lying between them. The germline V gene has CDR1 MGHRA and CDR2 YSYEKL. CDR3 nucleotide sequence: TGCGCCAGCAGCCAATCGTTCATGGAGTATAATTCACCCCTCCACTTT. It is translated as CASSQSFMEYNSPLHF.

This clone was seen only a few times. The chain links TRBV11-2 to TRBJ1-2, with TRBD1 as a possible D gene (5 bases). The CDR3 length is 15 residues. The V gene's germline CDR1 is SGHAT and CDR2 FQNNGV. The germline V and J ends were trimmed by 6 bases and 3 bases, with 17 bases remaining between them. The CDR3 sequence: CASRVTGASDYGYTF. The CDR3 DNA follows: TGTGCCAGCAGGGTGACTGGGGCGTCGGACTATGGCTACACCTTC. The full variable domain, with the rest looked up from reference TRBV11-2 and TRBJ1-2, is EAGVAQSPRYKIIEKRQSVAFWCNPISGHATLYWYQQILGQGPKLLIQFQNNGVVDDSQLPKDRFSAERLKGVDSTLKIQPAKLEDSAVYLCASRVTGASDYGYTFGSGTRLTVV.

The rearrangement joins TRBV10-1 to TRBJ1-4; no firm D call. This CDR3 is 14 amino acids long. Germline V gene lookup returns CDR1 WNHNN and CDR2 SYGVQD (reference sequence). V lost 1 base to trimming and J lost 4 bases, with 7 bases between them. CDR3 sequence: CASSELDGNEKLFF. CDR3 in DNA: TGCGCCAGCAGTGAGTTAGATGGTAATGAAAAACTGTTTTTT.

The chain recombines TRBV6-5 with TRBJ1-2, with 7 bases matching TRBD1. Germline CDR1 reads MNHEY; CDR2 reads SVGAGI. The J segment lost 4 bases and the V segment lost 5 bases, leaving 10 bases of the junction unmatched. This CDR3 comprises 15 residues. CDR3 DNA: TGTGCCAGCAGTATCCCCACGGGACAGATCTATGGCTACACCTTC. Protein: CASSIPTGQIYGYTF.

This rearrangement joins TRBV23-1 to TRBJ1-2; D remains ambiguous. TRBV23-1 is assigned to the ORF class and has an uncertain function. The CDR3 is 13 residues long. V was pared by 4 bases and J by 5 bases, with 11 bases between. In DNA, the CDR3 is TGCGCCAGCAGTCTAAGAGGCTGGTATGGCTACACCTTC. The encoded protein is CASSLRGWYGYTF.

The chain joins TRBV2 to TRBJ2-1; 8 bases are a match to TRBD1. This CDR3 has 14 amino acids. Per the germline V gene, CDR1 is SNHLY and CDR2 is FYNNEI. With 4 bases clipped from V and 8 bases from J, the junction kept 7 bases outside the gene matches. CDR3 loop: CASSVGQVIYEQFF. Written as DNA, the CDR3 is TGTGCCAGCAGTGTGGGACAGGTTATCTATGAGCAGTTCTTC.